This T cell receptor (beta chain) was sequenced for a study of blood T cell repertoires in COVID-19. The wider study: The United States, Italy and Spain provided the acute and convalescent COVID-19 samples.

The CDR3 contains 16 residues. Germline values: CDR1 SGHTA, CDR2 FQGNSA. V lost 5 bases and J lost 2; bases outside the gene matches: 9. In the authors' workflow: Researchers report that nucleated cell counts were estimated from reference gene primer amplification. Assay: immunoSEQ multiplex PCR; the TCRdb copy retains only in-frame clones and omits some. The D gene and trimming were derived from the DNA, and the V and J assignments and clone size from that table. The data contain about 180,000 clones, more than 75% of them singletons. Sequenced input: peripheral blood. This clonotype originated in a woman in her seventies with acute or convalescent COVID-19. The V gene is TRBV7-2, the J gene TRBJ2-7, with 10 bases matching TRBD2. CDR3 protein: CASSILLAGEPYEQYF. The CDR3 DNA reads TGTGCCAGCAGCATATTGCTAGCGGGAGAACCCTACGAGCAGTACTTC.